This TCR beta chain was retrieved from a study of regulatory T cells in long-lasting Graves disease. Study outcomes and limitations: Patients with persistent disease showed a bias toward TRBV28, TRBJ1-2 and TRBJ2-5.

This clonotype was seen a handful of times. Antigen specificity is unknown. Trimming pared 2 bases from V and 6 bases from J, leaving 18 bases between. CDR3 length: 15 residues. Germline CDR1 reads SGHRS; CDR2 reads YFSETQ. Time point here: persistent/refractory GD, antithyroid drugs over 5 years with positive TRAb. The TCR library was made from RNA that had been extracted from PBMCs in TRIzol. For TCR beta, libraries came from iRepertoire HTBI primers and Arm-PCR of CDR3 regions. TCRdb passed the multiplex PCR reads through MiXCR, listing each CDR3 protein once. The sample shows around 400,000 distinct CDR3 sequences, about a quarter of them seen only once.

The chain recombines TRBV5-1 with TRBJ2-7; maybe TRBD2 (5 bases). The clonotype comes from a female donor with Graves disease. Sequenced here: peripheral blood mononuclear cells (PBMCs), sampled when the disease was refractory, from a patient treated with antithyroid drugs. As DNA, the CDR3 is TGCGCCAGCAGCTTTGGCGGGCAATCCAGTGGCGAGCAGTACTTC. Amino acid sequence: CASSFGGQSSGEQYF.